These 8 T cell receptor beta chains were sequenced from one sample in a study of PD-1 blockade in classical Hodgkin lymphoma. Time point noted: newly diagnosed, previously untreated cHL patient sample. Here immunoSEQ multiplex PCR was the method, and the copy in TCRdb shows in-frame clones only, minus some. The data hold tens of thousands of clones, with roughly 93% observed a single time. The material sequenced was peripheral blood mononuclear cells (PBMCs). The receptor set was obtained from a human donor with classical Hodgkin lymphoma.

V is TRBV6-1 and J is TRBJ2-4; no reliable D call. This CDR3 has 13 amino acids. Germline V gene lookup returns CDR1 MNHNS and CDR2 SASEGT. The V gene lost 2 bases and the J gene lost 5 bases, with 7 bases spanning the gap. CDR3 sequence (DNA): TGTGCCAGCAGTGAAACACTTGAAAACATTCAGTACTTC. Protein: CASSETLENIQYF.

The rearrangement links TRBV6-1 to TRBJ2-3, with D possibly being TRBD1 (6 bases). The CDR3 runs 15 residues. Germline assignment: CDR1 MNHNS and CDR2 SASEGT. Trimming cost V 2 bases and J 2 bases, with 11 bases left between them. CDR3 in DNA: TGTGCCAGCAGTGAACGACAGGCCGTCACAGATACGCAGTATTTT. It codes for CASSERQAVTDTQYF.

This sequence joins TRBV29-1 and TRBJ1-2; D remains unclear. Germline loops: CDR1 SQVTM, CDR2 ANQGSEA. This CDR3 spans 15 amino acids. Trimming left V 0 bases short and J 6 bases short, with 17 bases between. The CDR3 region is CSVEDHQKVSDGYTF. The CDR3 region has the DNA TGCAGCGTTGAAGACCACCAGAAGGTCTCTGATGGCTACACCTTC.

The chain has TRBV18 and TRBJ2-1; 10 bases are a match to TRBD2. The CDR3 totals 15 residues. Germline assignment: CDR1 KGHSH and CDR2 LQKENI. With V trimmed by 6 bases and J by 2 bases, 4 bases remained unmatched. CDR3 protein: CASSYGTSAYNEQFF. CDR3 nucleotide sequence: TGTGCCAGCTCGTACGGGACTAGCGCCTACAATGAGCAGTTCTTC. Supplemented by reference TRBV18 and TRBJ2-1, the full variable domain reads NAGVMQNPRHLVRRRGQEARLRCSPMKGHSHVYWYRQLPEEGLKFMVYLQKENIIDESGMPKERFSAEFPKEGPSILRIQQVVRGDSAAYFCASSYGTSAYNEQFFGPGTRLTVL.

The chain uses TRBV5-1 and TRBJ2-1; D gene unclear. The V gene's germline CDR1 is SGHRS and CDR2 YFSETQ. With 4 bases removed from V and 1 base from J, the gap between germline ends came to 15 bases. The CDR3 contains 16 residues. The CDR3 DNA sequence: TGCGCCAGCAGCGCAACTATAACGGAGTCCTACAATGAGCAGTTCTTC. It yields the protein CASSATITESYNEQFF.

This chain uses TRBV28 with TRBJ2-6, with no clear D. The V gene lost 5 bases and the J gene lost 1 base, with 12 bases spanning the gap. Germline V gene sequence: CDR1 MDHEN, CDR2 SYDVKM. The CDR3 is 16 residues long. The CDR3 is CASSPPPGSGANVLTF. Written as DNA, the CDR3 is TGTGCCAGCAGTCCACCCCCCGGGTCTGGGGCCAACGTCCTGACTTTC.

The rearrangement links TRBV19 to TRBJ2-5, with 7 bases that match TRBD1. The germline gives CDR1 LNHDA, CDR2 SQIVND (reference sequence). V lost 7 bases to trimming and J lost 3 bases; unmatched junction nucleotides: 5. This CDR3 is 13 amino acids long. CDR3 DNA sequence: TGTGCCAGTACCCCACAGGGGAAAGAGACCCAGTACTTC. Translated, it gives CASTPQGKETQYF.

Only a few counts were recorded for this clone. This CDR3 reads CASSFPGQPYEQYF. In DNA, the CDR3 is TGTGCCAGCAGTTTCCCCGGACAGCCCTACGAGCAGTACTTC. The J gene is TRBJ2-7, the V gene TRBV27; tentative D call: TRBD1 (6 bases). The CDR3 loop spans 14 amino acids. The V and J ends lost 3 bases and 2 bases respectively, with 11 bases between them. Germline V CDR1 and CDR2: MNHEY, SMNVEV (reference sequence).